This passage covers 18 T cell receptor beta chains from one sample sequenced in a study of shared clonotypes between healthy human individuals. The method was immunoSEQ multiplex PCR; TCRdb's version includes in-frame clones alone and lacks a portion of them. The table lists 2 million to 2.5 million clones, about 92% of them singletons. Terminally differentiated effector memory CD45RA+ cells were left out of the naive CD8 fraction, which was CD45RO-negative and positively selected for CCR7. The sample consisted of naive CD8+ T cells from PBMCs. The receptors here all came from a young man in good health. Some clones in this sample may be carry-over from other donors' samples.

This clone was picked up a small number of times. V and J are TRBV11-2 and TRBJ2-1; no firm D call. The CDR3 spans 17 residues. Germline lookup yields CDR1 SGHAT and CDR2 FQNNGV. Trimming left V 3 bases short and J 4 bases short, with 19 bases between. The CDR3 nucleotides read TGTGCCAGCAGCTTCACCCCGGGCTACGTAGCATACAATGAGCAGTTCTTC. Its translation: CASSFTPGYVAYNEQFF.

The rearrangement joins TRBV5-4 to TRBJ2-5; 9 bases align to TRBD2. The length of the CDR3 is 15 residues. Germline trimming cut 2 bases from V and 2 bases from J; bases unmatched to any gene: 4. CDR1 and CDR2 from the germline V gene are SGHNT and YYREEE (reference sequence). CDR3: CASSFLSGGQETQYF. The CDR3 region has the DNA TGTGCCAGCAGCTTCCTTAGCGGGGGACAAGAGACCCAGTACTTC. The complete variable domain, with remaining parts taken from reference TRBV5-4 and TRBJ2-5, reads ETGVTQSPTHLIKTRGQQVTLRCSSQSGHNTVSWYQQALGQGPQFIFQYYREEENGRGNFPPRFSGLQFPNYSSELNVNALELDDSALYLCASSFLSGGQETQYFGPGTRLLVL.

Written as DNA, the CDR3 is TGTGCCAGCAGTTTATCCGCCCCTAGCGGGAGGGAGACCCAGTACTTC. Amino acids: CASSLSAPSGRETQYF. The rearrangement uses TRBV28 and TRBJ2-5, with TRBD2 matching over 11 bases. Germline loops: CDR1 MDHEN, CDR2 SYDVKM. V was pared by 1 base and J by 5 bases, with 6 bases of the junction left unmatched. This CDR3 spans 16 amino acids.

The V call is TRBV28, the J call TRBJ2-7; the match to TRBD2 covers 7 bases. The V segment lost 8 bases and the J segment 3 bases; nucleotides outside the gene matches: 7. The germline CDR1 and CDR2 sequences are MDHEN and SYDVKM. The length of the CDR3 is 13 residues. The CDR3 reads CASLGREGYEQYF. The CDR3 DNA follows: TGTGCCAGCTTAGGGAGGGAGGGCTACGAGCAGTACTTC.

In this sample, this clone turned up a few times. The rearrangement joins TRBV10-3 to TRBJ1-2; tentatively, D is TRBD1 (5 bases). In germline, CDR1 is ENHRY, CDR2 SYGVKD. The CDR3 contains 11 residues. V was trimmed by 10 bases and J by 3 bases, leaving 9 bases between them. The CDR3 is CASRVDYGYTF. The CDR3 DNA sequence: TGTGCCAGCAGGGTGGACTATGGCTACACCTTC.

This clone was counted a few times. The V call is TRBV9, the J call TRBJ2-1, with TRBD1 identical over 8 bases. The CDR3 is 12 residues long. CDR1 and CDR2 (germline): SGDLS, YYNGEE. Germline trimming cut 4 bases from V and 11 bases from J; bases unmatched to any gene: 5. Here the CDR3 reads CASSSGQAQQFF. For the CDR3, the DNA is TGTGCCAGCAGCTCGGGACAGGCTCAGCAGTTCTTC.

This clone was counted a single time. The V and J genes are TRBV7-9 and TRBJ2-7; D gene unclear. The germline V gene has CDR1 SEHNR and CDR2 FQNEAQ (reference sequence). The ends were cut back, 1 base at V and 6 bases at J, with 13 bases in the middle. This CDR3 comprises 14 residues. CDR3 DNA sequence: TGTGCCAGCAGCTTAGTTTTGCCTTCCAGCGAGCAGTACTTC. This encodes CASSLVLPSSEQYF.

This clone occurred once. The CDR3 loop is CAWSVWFQETQYF. DNA for the CDR3: TGTGCCTGGAGTGTATGGTTCCAAGAGACCCAGTACTTC. V gene TRBV30 combines with J gene TRBJ2-5; D is unclear. V was cut by 0 bases and J by 1 base, with 6 bases left in between. The CDR3 totals 13 residues. Germline V gene lookup returns CDR1 GTSNPN and CDR2 SVGIG (reference sequence).

The chain combines TRBV5-1 with TRBJ2-7, with D perhaps given as TRBD1 or TRBD2 (6 bases each). V was pared by 5 bases and J by 3 bases, with 18 bases between. Looked up from germline, CDR1 is SGHRS and CDR2 is YFSETQ. CDR3 size: 15 residues. The CDR3 protein is CASRGVGGFGYEQYF. The CDR3 DNA reads TGCGCCAGCAGGGGAGTGGGGGGCTTTGGCTACGAGCAGTACTTC.

The chain has TRBV5-1 and TRBJ1-1; unclear D gene. CDR1 and CDR2 (germline): SGHRS, YFSETQ. V was trimmed by 7 bases and J by 5 bases, leaving 15 bases between them. CDR3 length: 13 residues. CDR3 nucleotide sequence: TGCGCCAGCCGAGATTTTGCCGGTACTGAAGCTTTCTTT. Its protein is CASRDFAGTEAFF.

The chain uses TRBV7-8 and TRBJ1-4; 9 bases are shared with TRBD1. This CDR3 contains 18 residues. Germline assignment: CDR1 SGHVS and CDR2 FQNEAQ. The V gene end was trimmed by 4 bases and the J gene end by 2 bases; junction bases not matched to a gene: 11. CDR3 in amino acids: CASSSQGAGVKTNEKLFF. The CDR3 nucleotides are TGTGCCAGCAGCTCACAGGGGGCAGGGGTGAAGACTAATGAAAAACTGTTTTTT.

The rearrangement joins TRBV7-8 to TRBJ1-5; 9 bases fit TRBD1. Germline lookup yields CDR1 SGHVS and CDR2 FQNEAQ. The J segment lost 7 bases and the V segment lost 5 bases, leaving 6 bases of the junction unmatched. The CDR3 runs 14 residues. The DNA for the CDR3 is TGTGCCAGCAGCAGGACAGGGGTCGGGCAGCCCCAGCATTTT. Protein product: CASSRTGVGQPQHF.

This clone has only one observation. The CDR3 region is CASSFGLGGNTIYF. CDR3 DNA sequence: TGTGCCAGCAGTTTCGGACTGGGAGGAAACACCATATATTTT. This rearrangement joins TRBV6-5 to TRBJ1-3; the D is unclear. This CDR3 comprises 14 residues. The V end was cut by 4 bases, the J end by 4 bases, with 11 bases between. Germline CDR1 and CDR2: MNHEY and SVGAGI.

V is TRBV5-1 and J is TRBJ2-1; tentative D call: TRBD1 (6 bases). V was clipped by 3 bases and J by 8 bases, with 12 bases between them. The CDR3 contains 13 residues. CDR1 is SGHRS, CDR2 YFSETQ, per germline. CDR3 in amino acids: CASSWSTGYEQFF. The DNA for the CDR3 is TGCGCCAGCAGCTGGAGTACAGGGTATGAGCAGTTCTTC.

This clone was detected only once. This chain joins TRBV27 and TRBJ2-3, with D perhaps matching TRBD2 (6 bases). Germline V gene data show CDR1 as MNHEY and CDR2 as SMNVEV (reference sequence). The CDR3 consists of 16 residues. V lost 5 bases, J lost 0 bases, and 15 bases lay in between. The CDR3 DNA is TGTGCCAGCAGTCTCGGGAGAGGTTCTAGCACAGATACGCAGTATTTT. Its translation is CASSLGRGSSTDTQYF.

CDR3 nucleotides: TGTGCCAGCAGTCTGAGGGGCACGCCGGGCTACGAGCAGTACTTC. Its protein is CASSLRGTPGYEQYF. This chain joins TRBV27 and TRBJ2-7; possibly TRBD1 or TRBD2 for D (5 bases each). The germline CDR1 and CDR2 sequences are MNHEY and SMNVEV (reference sequence). The CDR3 runs to 15 residues. Trimming cost V 5 bases and J 3 bases, with 17 bases left between them.

The genes are TRBV7-2 and TRBJ1-5; TRBD1 is a possible D gene (5 bases). Germline lookup yields CDR1 SGHTA and CDR2 FQGNSA. V was trimmed by 7 bases and J by 0 bases, leaving 16 bases between them. The CDR3 spans 16 residues. The CDR3 DNA sequence: TGTGCCAGCACAATGTATGGGGGTTATAGCAATCAGCCCCAGCATTTT. This sequence encodes CASTMYGGYSNQPQHF.

This rearrangement joins TRBV5-5 to TRBJ2-1, with no clear D. Trimming stripped 2 bases from V and 2 bases from J, with 11 bases between. Germline V CDR1 and CDR2: SGHKS, YYEKEE (reference sequence). The CDR3 contains 15 residues. The chain's CDR3 is CASSLTEMPYNEQFF. In nucleotides, the CDR3 is TGTGCCAGCAGCTTAACAGAGATGCCCTACAATGAGCAGTTCTTC.